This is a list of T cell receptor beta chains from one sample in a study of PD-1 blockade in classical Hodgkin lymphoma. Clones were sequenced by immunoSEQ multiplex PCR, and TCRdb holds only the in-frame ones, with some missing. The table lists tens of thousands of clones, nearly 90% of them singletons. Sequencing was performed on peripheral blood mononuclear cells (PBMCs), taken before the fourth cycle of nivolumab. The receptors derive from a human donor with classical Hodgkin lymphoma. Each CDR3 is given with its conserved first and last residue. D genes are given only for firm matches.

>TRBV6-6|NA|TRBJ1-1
CASSLNTGHTEAFF
TGTGCCAGCAGCCTAAACACAGGCCACACTGAAGCTTTCTTT
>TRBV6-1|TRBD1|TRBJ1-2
CASSAVWTGDGYTF
TGTGCCAGCAGTGCGGTATGGACAGGGGATGGCTACACCTTC
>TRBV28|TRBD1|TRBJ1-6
CASTHQGRGNSPLHF
TGTGCCAGCACCCACCAAGGCAGGGGGAATTCACCCCTCCACTTT
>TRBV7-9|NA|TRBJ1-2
CASSLEGGGHYGYTF
TGTGCCAGCAGCCTCGAGGGGGGCGGGCACTATGGCTACACCTTC
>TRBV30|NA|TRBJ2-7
CAWSGGPPHEQYF
TGTGCCTGGAGTGGGGGGCCCCCGCACGAGCAGTACTTC
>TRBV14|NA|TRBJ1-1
CASSQVLGMITEAFF
TGTGCCAGCAGCCAAGTACTGGGTATGATCACTGAAGCTTTCTTT
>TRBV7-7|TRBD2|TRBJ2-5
CASSPRGNLRGETQYF
TGTGCCAGCAGCCCGCGGGGGAACCTGCGGGGAGAGACCCAGTACTTC
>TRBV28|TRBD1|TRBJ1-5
CASSLGQGGNQPQHF
TGTGCCAGCAGTTTGGGACAGGGGGGGAATCAGCCCCAGCATTTT
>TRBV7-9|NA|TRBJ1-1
CASSLIPGAEAFF
TGTGCCAGCAGCTTAATACCAGGAGCTGAAGCTTTCTTT
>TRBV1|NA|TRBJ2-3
CASSQDGGYSTDTQYF
TGCGCCAGCAGCCAAGATGGGGGGTATAGCACAGATACGCAGTATTTT
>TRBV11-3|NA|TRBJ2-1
CASSLEGRPLNEQFF
TGTGCCAGCAGCTTAGAAGGGAGGCCCCTCAATGAGCAGTTCTTC